This note documents a single T cell receptor (beta chain) sequence. This clone's antigen is unknown. Base qualities are not recorded, but no much larger clone differs from it by a single base. The CDR3 covers 14 residues, taking in both the cysteine and the phenylalanine. The read is trimmed to its CDR3 DNA, 42 bases read in frame from base 1. As encoded in the germline V gene, CDR1 is MGHRA while CDR2 is YSYEKL. Trimming removed 6 bases from V and 6 bases from J, leaving 14 bases between the germline ends. The CDR3 regions of human TCRbeta chains were analyzed by immunosequencing. The original methods were these. Repertoire TCRs were checked for matches against a reference library of SARS-CoV-2-specific TCRs that had been generated using the MIRA antigen-specificity platform. Breadth was defined as the fraction of unique TCRs that were SARS-CoV-2-associated. Depth was defined as the fraction of total T cells that were SARS-CoV-2-associated. Using the MIRA data, each spike-specific TCR was assigned both to the spike region to which the TCR was reactive and to a CD4 or CD8 class. Log10-transformed breadth and depth values were compared by one-way ANOVA with Sidak's multiple comparisons tests. In TCRdb, the immuneACCESS table is reduced to in-frame sequences with V and J assigned. These tables do not hold every clone; where another copy was compared, an unresolved V gene accounts for under half, and the others remain unexplained. The V and J calls and clone size are taken from that table; D and trimming were inferred from the DNA. For this sample the table gives 70,000 to 90,000 clones, of which around four fifths were detected only once. The ten largest account for 20% to 25% of the sample.

This entry is derived from a study of T cell responses to AZD1222 COVID-19 vaccine listed by TCRdb under 2021. Turning to the overall study: AZD1222 recipients given second doses at about 4 weeks or at about 12 weeks were pooled, since spike-specific TCR depth and breadth were not found to differ between the two schedules. Trial participants were enrolled into age subgroups of 18-55, 56-69 and 70-plus years, which contained roughly 140, 27 and 60 TCR-sequenced participants, respectively. TCR sequencing covered fewer than 250 trial participants: 200 to 220 given two doses of AZD1222 and about 26 given two doses of MenACWY control vaccine. The investigation overall reported the following: Because no day 14 peak-response samples were available, the repertoires could be characterized only after the peak T cell response. After two AZD1222 doses, spike-specific TCR breadth and depth were significantly higher than at day 0 and than in MenACWY recipients. The vaccine-associated CD4 TCRs covered the entire spike protein, and the dominant responses fell in regions 160-218 and 743-854. The 56-69-year group was small, and its depth increase did not reach significance, likely because of low power. Conclusions about previously exposed vaccinees are limited because only 5 or 6 AZD1222 recipients were SARS-CoV-2 seropositive at baseline. Most participants were white British and females outnumbered males, and the authors suggested that clonal diversity may have been underestimated. Nearly half of unique spike-specific TCRs reportedly recognized epitopes outside regions mutated in the B.1.351 and B.1.1.7 variants.

The sample's time point label is to be understood as: baseline before first vaccination. The vaccinee samples were drawn from two UK trials, COV001 and COV002, one of which was a single-blind randomized controlled phase 2/3 trial testing AZD1222 (ChAdOx1 nCoV-19) in healthy adults. Trial participant PBMC samples were collected at day 0 and day 28 after the second dose for TCRbeta chain sequencing. The source was peripheral blood, collected on day 0 of AZD1222 vaccination. The chain uses TRBV4-1 and TRBJ1-4, with the D segment identity uncertain. The sequence derives from an adult in good health. Read as DNA, the sequence is TGCGCCAGCAGTAGTCCGTACCTTGATGAAAAACTGTTTTTT. This encodes CASSSPYLDEKLFF.